These T cell receptor beta chains were read from a single sample in a study of cytomegalovirus exposure and HLA in healthy donors. Repertoires were generated with immunoSEQ multiplex PCR, while TCRdb's copy carries only in-frame clones and drops some. This table holds around 120,000 clones, roughly 65% found once. Sequencing was performed on PBMCs. The receptors derive from a man aged 35-49 years in good health and CMV-seropositive. Each CDR3 is given with its conserved first and last residue. The D gene is left open where the match is weak. Size is stated for part of the rows, as once, few or many counts, or as a class when the clone is expanded.

V	D	size	J	CDR3	DNA
TRBV2	.	.	TRBJ2-7	CASNDAGSYEQYF	TGTGCCAGCAATGATGCAGGTTCCTACGAGCAGTACTTC
TRBV19	.	.	TRBJ2-1	CASSLRQTRGDEQFF	TGTGCCAGTAGTTTGCGACAAACCAGGGGGGATGAGCAGTTCTTC
TRBV18	.	.	TRBJ1-1	CASSPTVNTEAFF	TGTGCCAGCTCGCCAACAGTGAACACTGAAGCTTTCTTT
TRBV7-9	TRBD1	.	TRBJ1-6	CASSFGTGRENSPLHF	TGTGCCAGCAGCTTCGGGACAGGGAGAGAGAATTCACCCCTCCACTTT
TRBV4-1	.	.	TRBJ1-3	CASSQEERTTGNTIYF	TGCGCCAGCAGCCAAGAAGAGCGAACGACGGGAAACACCATATATTTT
TRBV6-1	.	few	TRBJ1-2	CASSEAAGANYGYTF	TGTGCCAGCAGTGAAGCAGCAGGGGCTAACTATGGCTACACCTTC
TRBV5-1	.	.	TRBJ1-3	CASSLGQENTIYF	TGCGCCAGCAGCTTGGGGCAAGAAAACACCATATATTTT
TRBV28	TRBD2	.	TRBJ2-7	CASHTGTNSYEQYF	TGTGCCAGTCACACCGGGACTAACTCCTACGAGCAGTACTTC
TRBV6-1	TRBD1	.	TRBJ2-7	CASSRIGTGPYEQYF	TGTGCCAGCAGTAGAATCGGGACAGGGCCCTACGAGCAGTACTTC
TRBV5-1	.	once	TRBJ1-3	CASSPVAGGNTIYF	TGCGCCAGCAGCCCGGTCGCGGGGGGAAACACCATATATTTT
TRBV5-1	.	.	TRBJ1-4	CASSLMGADEKLFF	TGCGCCAGCAGCTTGATGGGGGCCGATGAAAAACTGTTTTTT
TRBV6-4	.	.	TRBJ2-2	CASSEVGGVGTGELFF	TGTGCCAGCAGTGAAGTCGGGGGAGTAGGCACCGGGGAGCTGTTTTTT
TRBV28	TRBD2	.	TRBJ2-7	CAGGSGRSSRYEQYF	TGTGCCGGAGGAAGCGGGAGGTCCTCTAGATACGAGCAGTACTTC
TRBV4-2	TRBD1	.	TRBJ1-5	CASSHDRDSNQPQHF	TGTGCCAGCAGCCATGACAGGGATAGCAATCAGCCCCAGCATTTT
TRBV29-1	TRBD1	few	TRBJ1-2	CSVGTVGYGYTF	TGCAGCGTGGGGACAGTCGGCTATGGCTACACCTTC
TRBV11-2	.	.	TRBJ1-4	CASSLDLGGFGATNEKLFF	TGTGCCAGCAGCTTAGATCTAGGAGGGTTTGGGGCAACTAATGAAAAACTGTTTTTT
TRBV19	TRBD2	.	TRBJ2-1	CASSSTSGREVDEQFF	TGTGCCAGTAGCTCGACTAGCGGGAGAGAAGTGGATGAGCAGTTCTTC
TRBV4-2	.	.	TRBJ2-7	CASSQDLDSSYEQYF	TGTGCCAGCAGCCAAGACCTAGACAGCTCCTACGAGCAGTACTTC
TRBV28	.	few	TRBJ1-1	CASSTNTEAFF	TGTGCCAGCAGTACAAACACTGAAGCTTTCTTT
TRBV10-2	.	.	TRBJ2-1	CASSEGGGGRKYNEQFF	TGCGCCAGCAGTGAGGGGGGCGGCGGGAGAAAATACAATGAGCAGTTCTTC
TRBV4-2	TRBD2	.	TRBJ2-6	CASSYLAGAGANVLTF	TGTGCCAGCAGTTACCTGGCGGGGGCTGGGGCCAACGTCCTGACTTTC
TRBV19	.	.	TRBJ1-2	CASSTRNQFYGYTF	TGTGCCAGTAGTACGAGGAACCAATTCTATGGCTACACCTTC
TRBV4-3	TRBD1	few	TRBJ1-1	CASSQNPGQVNTEAFF	TGCGCCAGCAGCCAGAACCCGGGACAGGTAAACACTGAAGCTTTCTTT
TRBV7-9	.	.	TRBJ2-5	CASIHSGRQTQYF	TGTGCCAGCATCCACAGTGGTAGGCAGACCCAGTACTTC
TRBV6-4	TRBD1	.	TRBJ2-3	CASSAGTGGADTQYF	TGTGCCAGCAGTGCCGGGACAGGGGGCGCAGATACGCAGTATTTT
TRBV30	.	.	TRBJ1-3	CAWTVQGTGNTIYF	TGTGCCTGGACCGTACAGGGAACTGGAAACACCATATATTTT
TRBV5-1	.	few	TRBJ2-5	CASSFQGSQETQYF	TGCGCCAGCAGCTTCCAGGGATCCCAAGAGACCCAGTACTTC
TRBV11-3	.	.	TRBJ2-2	CASSLSGLNTGELFF	TGTGCCAGCAGCTTAAGTGGGCTGAACACCGGGGAGCTGTTTTTT
TRBV6-1	.	few	TRBJ2-1	CASSEGSGGRDEQFF	TGTGCCAGCAGTGAAGGGAGTGGGGGCCGGGATGAGCAGTTCTTC
TRBV6-1	.	.	TRBJ2-1	CASSEIGRASSYNEQFF	TGTGCCAGCAGTGAAATCGGCAGGGCGAGCTCCTACAATGAGCAGTTCTTC
TRBV18	.	few	TRBJ2-1	CASSPQGVATEQFF	TGTGCCAGCTCACCACAGGGAGTGGCAACTGAGCAGTTCTTC